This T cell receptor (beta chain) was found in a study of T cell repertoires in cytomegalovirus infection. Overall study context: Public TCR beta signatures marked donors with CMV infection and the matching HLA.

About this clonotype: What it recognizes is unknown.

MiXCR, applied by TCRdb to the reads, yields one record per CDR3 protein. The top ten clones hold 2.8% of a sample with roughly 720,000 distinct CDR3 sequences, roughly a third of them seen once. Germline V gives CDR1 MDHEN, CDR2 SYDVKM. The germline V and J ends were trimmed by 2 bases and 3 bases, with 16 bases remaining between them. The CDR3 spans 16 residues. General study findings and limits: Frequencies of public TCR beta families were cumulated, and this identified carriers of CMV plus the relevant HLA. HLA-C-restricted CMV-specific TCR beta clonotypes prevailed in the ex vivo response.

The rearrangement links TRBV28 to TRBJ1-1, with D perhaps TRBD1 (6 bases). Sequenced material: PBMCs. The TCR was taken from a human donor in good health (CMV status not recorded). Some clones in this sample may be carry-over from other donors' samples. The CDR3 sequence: CASSLGFTGADTEAFF. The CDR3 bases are TGTGCCAGCAGTTTAGGGTTTACGGGGGCCGACACTGAAGCTTTCTTT.